The following is a T cell receptor (beta chain) sequence with its context. Its antigen is still unknown. The data originate from a study of cytomegalovirus exposure and HLA in healthy donors. Study-wide points: An analysis was carried out at a later point. It showed that HLA-associated TCR beta chains were more clonally expanded than equally common non-associated chains. In a later analysis, a missense DCLRE1C variant was linked to TCR beta V- and J-gene trimming. The study had only CMV serostatus as immune exposure information. Later analysis identified several of the most significant clusters that appeared linked to common viral pathogens.

The study ran its PCR with 60 Vbeta and 13 Jbeta primers. The protocol was immunoSEQ multiplex PCR, while the TCRdb copy is restricted to in-frame clones and leaves out a portion. The sample carries about 150,000 clones, 80% to 90% recorded once. CDR1 and CDR2 from the germline V gene are GTSNPN and SVGIG (reference sequence). This CDR3 spans 13 amino acids. V was shortened by 7 bases and J by 3 bases, with 13 bases between the two germline ends. Sequenced sample: PBMCs. The sequence was obtained from a girl aged 10 to 17 in good health and CMV-seropositive. The rearrangement joins TRBV30 to TRBJ2-1, with a possible D match to TRBD1 (6 bases). The CDR3, as DNA: TGTGCCTCACAGGGACAATTCTACAATGAGCAGTTCTTC. Its translation is CASQGQFYNEQFF.